A selection of T cell receptor beta chains follows, all from one sample in a study of beta chain features in type 1 diabetes. TCRdb keeps only in-frame clones here, not all; method: immunoSEQ multiplex PCR. The table records a few hundred thousand clones, around 15% of them present only once. The sequencing input was central memory CD4+ T cells from blood. These receptors originate from a man aged 25-40 years in good health. Both conserved end residues are part of each CDR3. D genes are given only for firm matches. The size entry is marked missing in some rows and otherwise reads once, few, many or a size class.

DNA | CDR3 | J | size | D | V
TGCGCCAGCAGCGATCCGGGACAGGGGCACAATGAGCAGTTCTTC | CASSDPGQGHNEQFF | TRBJ2-1 | - | TRBD1 | TRBV4-3
TGTGCCAGCAGTTACACTTACTCCCGCACAGATACGCAGTATTTT | CASSYTYSRTDTQYF | TRBJ2-3 | few | - | TRBV6-5
TGTGCCAGCAGGAAGGGTGGGGTACTCCAAGATACGCAGTATTTT | CASRKGGVLQDTQYF | TRBJ2-3 | few | - | TRBV6-1
TGTGCCAGCAGCCGGACAGACCAGGATGGCTACACCTTC | CASSRTDQDGYTF | TRBJ1-2 | - | - | TRBV6-5
TGTGCCAGCAGCTTGTTCTCCAGCACAGATACGCAGTATTTT | CASSLFSSTDTQYF | TRBJ2-3 | - | - | TRBV11-1
TGTGCCGGAGGACTAGCAGAGTACAATGAGCAGTTCTTC | CAGGLAEYNEQFF | TRBJ2-1 | few | TRBD2 | TRBV2
TGTGCCAGCAGCTTAGTCAGCGGGAGTTCCACAGATACGCAGTATTTT | CASSLVSGSSTDTQYF | TRBJ2-3 | - | TRBD2 | TRBV5-4
TGTGCCAGCAGCTCACGGGGACTAGCTGAAGCTTTCTTT | CASSSRGLAEAFF | TRBJ1-1 | - | - | TRBV27
TGTGCCAGCAGCTTCGGACAGGGCCCCTACAATGAGCAGTTCTTC | CASSFGQGPYNEQFF | TRBJ2-1 | - | TRBD1 | TRBV11-3
TGCAGCGGGGGACTAGCGGTATTCAATGAGCAGTTCTTC | CSGGLAVFNEQFF | TRBJ2-1 | - | TRBD2 | TRBV29-1
TGTGCCAGCAAGGGGACGGGGTCAAATGAAAAACTGTTTTTT | CASKGTGSNEKLFF | TRBJ1-4 | few | - | TRBV25-1
TGTGCCAGTAGTCTACTAAGGGCACCAGATACGCAGTATTTT | CASSLLRAPDTQYF | TRBJ2-3 | - | - | TRBV19
TGCGCCAGCAGCCAAGCCCAATACAATGAGCAGTTCTTC | CASSQAQYNEQFF | TRBJ2-1 | few | - | TRBV4-1
TGTGCCAGTAGTATAGGGACTACTCTCTCCGGGGAGCTGTTTTTT | CASSIGTTLSGELFF | TRBJ2-2 | - | - | TRBV19
TGTGCCAGCAGCTCCCGAGGGTGGCCATCCCTCCACTTT | CASSSRGWPSLHF | TRBJ1-6 | - | - | TRBV7-2
TGTGCCAGCAGTGACGACAGGGGAATATCCAATGAGCAGTTCTTC | CASSDDRGISNEQFF | TRBJ2-1 | few | TRBD1 | TRBV2
TGTGCCTGGAGTGTGTGGGGAGCAGCGACCTTAAATGAAGCTTTCTTT | CAWSVWGAATLNEAFF | TRBJ1-1 | few | - | TRBV30
TGTGCCAGCAGCTTAGGACTAGCGGGGACCCACTCCTACGAGCAGTACTTC | CASSLGLAGTHSYEQYF | TRBJ2-7 | few | TRBD2 | TRBV7-2
TGTGCCAGCAGCTTTTCCAGGGGGCGGACTGAAGCTTTCTTT | CASSFSRGRTEAFF | TRBJ1-1 | few | TRBD1 | TRBV11-3
TGTGCCAGCAGCCCCCGGAAGGGCAGGGGGTGGGATGGCTACACCTTC | CASSPRKGRGWDGYTF | TRBJ1-2 | few | - | TRBV21-1
TGTGCCAGCAGCCCGACCGGGACTACTACGGAGACCCAGTACTTC | CASSPTGTTTETQYF | TRBJ2-5 | few | TRBD2 | TRBV7-9
TGTGCCAGCAGCTTAGCCCGGTCATTTGAAGCTTTCTTT | CASSLARSFEAFF | TRBJ1-1 | - | - | TRBV11-2